This T cell receptor beta chain originates from a study of control samples from healthy donors and cancer patients. CDR1 is MNHNS and CDR2 is SASEGT in the germline V gene. CDR3 length equals 15 residues. V gave up 2 bases and J gave up 2 bases; unmatched junction bases: 2. Some clones are missing from TCRdb's copy, which holds only in-frame ones; the method was immunoSEQ multiplex PCR. Among some 130,000 clones, approximately 90% were seen once, and the ten largest hold about 2.2%. V and J are TRBV6-1 and TRBJ2-1; 8 bases match TRBD1. Material for sequencing was blood. The source of this sequence is a woman aged 45 to 65 in good health. CDR3 region: CASSERTGPYNEQFF. The CDR3 coding sequence is TGTGCCAGCAGTGAAAGGACAGGGCCCTACAATGAGCAGTTCTTC.